This section outlines one T cell receptor (beta chain) sequence together with its context. Unmatched junction bases numbered 15, after V lost 4 bases and J lost 5 bases. The CDR3 sequence is 18 residues long. The germline CDR1 and CDR2 sequences are SGDLS and YYNGEE. The data originate from a study of blood T cell repertoires in COVID-19. About the study: Whether acute or convalescent, the COVID-19 samples came from the United States, Italy and Spain. Sample material is recorded as cDNA or gDNA derived from T cells, B-cell-depleted T cells, or PBMCs.

Per the study methods: For nucleated cells, counts were estimated from reference gene primer amplification. Using immunoSEQ multiplex PCR, the repertoire was profiled, and TCRdb retains in-frame clones only, with some absent. D and trimming were read from the DNA, whereas the V and J calls and clone size are those reported in that table. Altogether about 81,000 clones are present, roughly 90% being singletons, with the ten largest covering approximately 12%. Sequenced input: peripheral blood. The receptor was isolated from a man between 65 and 85 years old with active or convalescent COVID-19. J is TRBJ2-2 and V is TRBV9, with 9 bases identical to TRBD1. This CDR3 is CASSLTPGGQGPTGELFF. The CDR3 DNA reads as TGTGCCAGCAGCTTAACCCCCGGGGGACAGGGTCCAACCGGGGAGCTGTTTTTT.